A single T cell receptor (beta chain) is shown here with its context. Its antigen remains unidentified. The same CDR3 arises from other DNA sequences in this sample as well. Investigators sorted PBMCs to obtain both CD4+ and CD8+ T cells. This sample was included in a study of CD8+ T cells in alopecia areata. Study-level findings and limits: Sequenced scalp T cells also include alphabeta T cells resident in normal skin.

The V end was cut by 6 bases, the J end by 4 bases, with 9 bases between. Germline lookup yields CDR1 SQVTM and CDR2 ANQGSEA. The length of the CDR3 is 11 residues. cDNA serving as the sequencing template came from extracted, reverse transcribed RNA. Clones were read by immunoSEQ multiplex PCR, and TCRdb kept only the in-frame ones, dropping some. This table holds 130,000 to 150,000 clones, approximately 60% found once. The sequenced sample consisted of CD8+ T cells sorted from blood. The sequence came from a human donor in good health. The chain uses TRBV29-1 and TRBJ1-2, with D possibly TRBD1 on 5 matching bases. CDR3 sequence (DNA): TGCAGCGTGGAGGGGCGCTATGGCTACACCTTC. Protein sequence: CSVEGRYGYTF.